These 29 T cell receptor beta chains originate from one sample sequenced in a study of neoadjuvant anti-PD-1 for oral cavity cancer. The time point: after neoadjuvant nivolumab, at surgical resection. Data came from immunoSEQ multiplex PCR; TCRdb stores just in-frame clones and leaves some out. The data contain about 14,000 clones, 70% to 85% of them seen just once; the ten biggest clones take up around 2.4%. Specimen: PBMCs, collected after nivolumab (anti-PD-1) treatment. Receptors originate from a person aged 35-79 years with oral cavity squamous cell carcinoma.

The chain employs TRBV5-1 and TRBJ2-7, with D maybe TRBD1 (6 bases). The ends were cut back, 0 bases at V and 4 bases at J, with 17 bases in the middle. The CDR3 loop spans 16 amino acids. Looked up from germline, CDR1 is SGHRS and CDR2 is YFSETQ. The CDR3 here is CASSLGSGYRGYEQYF. For the CDR3, the DNA is TGCGCCAGCAGCTTGGGATCAGGGTATAGGGGGTACGAGCAGTACTTC.

The chain joins TRBV4-2 to TRBJ1-4, with D perhaps matching TRBD1 (6 bases). V lost 2 bases to trimming and J lost 4 bases, with 17 bases between them. The length of the CDR3 is 17 residues. Germline lookup yields CDR1 LGHNA and CDR2 YNFKEQ. In DNA form, the CDR3 reads TGTGCCAGCAGCCAAAAAGGCGGGACACTAGTTAATGAAAAACTGTTTTTT. Its protein product is CASSQKGGTLVNEKLFF.

The chain combines TRBV15 with TRBJ1-6; a possible D gene is TRBD1 (5 bases). The V end lost 7 bases, the J end lost 6 bases, and 7 bases lay between the germline ends. Germline V gene lookup returns CDR1 LNHNV and CDR2 YYDKDF (reference sequence). The CDR3 contains 12 residues. The CDR3 loop reads CATKTANSPLHF. The CDR3 coding sequence is TGTGCCACCAAGACAGCTAATTCACCCCTCCACTTT.

V and J are TRBV7-9 and TRBJ2-1, with 8 bases aligning to TRBD1. This CDR3 has 14 residues. The V segment lost 8 bases and the J segment 7 bases; nucleotides outside the gene matches: 10. CDR1 is SEHNR and CDR2 is FQNEAQ in the germline V gene (reference sequence). The CDR3 here is CASGHQGAQNEQFF. The CDR3 region has the DNA TGTGCCAGCGGACATCAGGGGGCGCAGAATGAGCAGTTCTTC. Drawing the rest from reference TRBV7-9 and TRBJ2-1, the complete variable domain is DTGVSQNPRHKITKRGQNVTFRCDPISEHNRLYWYRQTLGQGPEFLTYFQNEAQLEKSRLLSDRFSAERPKGSFSTLEIQRTEQGDSAMYLCASGHQGAQNEQFFGPGTRLTVL.

CDR3 DNA: TGTGCCAGCAGTCTGGACTTATACTTGCAGTATTTT. It specifies CASSLDLYLQYF. V usage is TRBV5-4 and J usage is TRBJ2-3, with a tentative D call TRBD2 (5 bases). Germline lookup yields CDR1 SGHNT and CDR2 YYREEE (reference sequence). The CDR3 has 12 amino acids. V was shortened by 5 bases and J by 11 bases, with 15 bases between the two germline ends. The whole variable domain, filled in from reference TRBV5-4 and TRBJ2-3, reads ETGVTQSPTHLIKTRGQQVTLRCSSQSGHNTVSWYQQALGQGPQFIFQYYREEENGRGNFPPRFSGLQFPNYSSELNVNALELDDSALYLCASSLDLYLQYFGPGTRLTVL.

The V call is TRBV14, the J call TRBJ2-1; possibly TRBD1 or TRBD2 for D (6 bases each). CDR3 length: 16 amino acids. V was clipped by 4 bases and J by 5 bases, with 18 bases between them. CDR1 and CDR2 from the germline V gene are SGHDN and FVKESK. The CDR3 sequence is CASSRKGGLRHNEQFF. DNA for the CDR3: TGTGCCAGCAGCCGTAAGGGGGGACTCAGACACAATGAGCAGTTCTTC.

The rearrangement joins TRBV5-1 to TRBJ2-5; D is possibly TRBD2 (5 bases). Germline lookup yields CDR1 SGHRS and CDR2 YFSETQ. This CDR3 is built from 13 residues. Trimming removed 7 bases from V and 6 bases from J, with 16 bases in between. The DNA of the CDR3 is TGCGCCAGCCGGGGAGACCTGGGCCAGACCCAGTACTTC. Translation gives CASRGDLGQTQYF. Full variable domain (remainder filled in from reference TRBV5-1 and TRBJ2-5): KAGVTQTPRYLIKTRGQQVTLSCSPISGHRSVSWYQQTPGQGLQFLFEYFSETQRNKGNFPGRFSGRQFSNSRSEMNVSTLELGDSALYLCASRGDLGQTQYFGPGTRLLVL.

The chain joins TRBV30 to TRBJ2-1; D possibly uses TRBD1 or TRBD2 (7 bases each). This CDR3 is 15 amino acids long. Trimming removed 0 bases from V and 7 bases from J, with 16 bases in between. The germline V gene has CDR1 GTSNPN and CDR2 SVGIG (reference sequence). Here the CDR3 DNA reads TGTGCCTGGAGTGTAAGATACAGGGGAGGGAATGAGCAGTTCTTC. Its translation is CAWSVRYRGGNEQFF.

This clone came up a few times. V usage is TRBV30 and J usage is TRBJ2-5, with D unresolved. There are 12 residues in the CDR3. The V gene lost 0 bases and the J gene lost 1 base, with 3 bases spanning the gap. In germline, CDR1 is GTSNPN, CDR2 SVGIG (reference sequence). CDR3 nucleotides: TGTGCCTGGAGTGTCGGCCAAGAGACCCAGTACTTC. Translation: CAWSVGQETQYF.

The chain joins TRBV9 to TRBJ2-7; D is ambiguous. This CDR3 is 16 amino acids long. The V gene lost 0 bases and the J gene lost 2 bases, with 15 bases spanning the gap. Germline CDR1 is SGDLS and CDR2 is YYNGEE. CDR3 nucleotides: TGTGCCAGCAGCGTAGGCCCGGACGGATTAACCTACGAGCAGTACTTC. Its translation is CASSVGPDGLTYEQYF.

The rearrangement links TRBV9 to TRBJ2-1, with a weak D call TRBD2 (5 bases). Germline CDR1 SGDLS, CDR2 YYNGEE. The CDR3 has 15 amino acids. V lost 2 bases and J 2 bases, leaving 11 bases between the germline ends. CDR3 DNA sequence: TGTGCCAGCAGCGTCCGGGTGGGAGCCTACAATGAGCAGTTCTTC. Protein product: CASSVRVGAYNEQFF.

This rearrangement joins TRBV6-7 to TRBJ2-7; D is unresolved. TRBV6-7 is assigned to the ORF class and has an uncertain function. This CDR3 is 11 amino acids long. V gave up 7 bases and J gave up 4 bases, with 8 bases separating them. The CDR3 DNA sequence: TGTGCCAGCAATCTAGGTTACGAGCAGTACTTC. Protein product: CASNLGYEQYF.

The V and J genes are TRBV6-5 and TRBJ1-4; 8 bases match TRBD1. The germline V gene encodes CDR1 MNHEY and CDR2 SVGAGI. This CDR3 has 14 residues. V trimming: 6 bases; J trimming: 9 bases; junction bases outside the gene matches: 9. CDR3 amino acids: CASSSGQGRKKLFF. The CDR3 DNA reads as TGTGCCAGCAGCAGCGGACAGGGTCGGAAAAAACTGTTTTTT.

The chain recombines TRBV6-5 with TRBJ2-7; no reliable D call. Germline V gene sequence: CDR1 MNHEY, CDR2 SVGAGI. This CDR3 has 12 amino acids. Trimming took off 0 bases at V and 6 bases at J, with 6 bases between the two ends. The chain's CDR3 is CASSYSGREQYF. The CDR3 bases are TGTGCCAGCAGTTACTCAGGGCGCGAGCAGTACTTC.

This clone has just one count. CDR3 in DNA: TGTGCCAGCAGCTTAGGACAGGGGCGTAGGGATACGCAGTATTTT. Translation gives CASSLGQGRRDTQYF. J is TRBJ2-3 and V is TRBV7-8, with 8 bases fitting TRBD1. CDR3 length: 15 residues. Germline values: CDR1 SGHVS, CDR2 FQNEAQ. V lost 1 base, J lost 6 bases, and 6 bases stayed unmatched.

The chain couples TRBV5-4 to TRBJ1-2; possible D gene TRBD1, 6 bases. V dropped 1 base and J dropped 4 bases, with 8 bases sitting between them. Germline assignment: CDR1 SGHNT and CDR2 YYREEE (reference sequence). This CDR3 has 13 amino acids. The CDR3 here is CASSLRGAYGYTF. CDR3 bases: TGTGCCAGCAGCTTGAGGGGGGCCTATGGCTACACCTTC. Full variable domain (rest looked up from reference TRBV5-4 and TRBJ1-2): ETGVTQSPTHLIKTRGQQVTLRCSSQSGHNTVSWYQQALGQGPQFIFQYYREEENGRGNFPPRFSGLQFPNYSSELNVNALELDDSALYLCASSLRGAYGYTFGSGTRLTVV.

This clone was seen more than once but under ten times. The V gene is TRBV10-3, the J gene TRBJ1-2, with D possibly being TRBD1 (6 bases). Germline V gene sequence: CDR1 ENHRY, CDR2 SYGVKD. V was pared by 8 bases and J by 7 bases, with 17 bases between. The CDR3 is 13 amino acids. The CDR3 DNA reads as TGTGCCATCGGGGTGGAACAGGGATTTGGCTACACCTTC. Encoded protein: CAIGVEQGFGYTF.

The rearrangement joins TRBV10-3 to TRBJ1-1; weak D call: TRBD1 (5 bases). The CDR3 is 13 residues long. The germline CDR1 and CDR2 sequences are ENHRY and SYGVKD. V shed 0 bases and J shed 5 bases, with 7 bases lying between them. The CDR3 region has the DNA TGTGCCATCAGTGAGTCCGGGGGAACTGAAGCTTTCTTT. Its protein is CAISESGGTEAFF.

The chain carries TRBV10-3 and TRBJ1-5; D unclear. The CDR3 runs 13 residues. Trimming took 2 bases from V and 0 from J, leaving 2 bases between them. Germline-derived CDR1 and CDR2 are ENHRY and SYGVKD. The CDR3 here is CAISEASNQPQHF. CDR3 nucleotides: TGTGCCATCAGTGAGGCTAGCAATCAGCCCCAGCATTTT.

This clone occurred a few times. This rearrangement joins TRBV27 to TRBJ1-5; D unclear. Germline V CDR1 and CDR2: MNHEY, SMNVEV (reference sequence). Trimming shortened V by 1 base and J by 0 bases, and 7 bases separated the two germline ends. The CDR3 has 15 amino acids. The CDR3 bases are TGTGCCAGCAGTTTATGGGGAAATAGCAATCAGCCCCAGCATTTT. Translation gives CASSLWGNSNQPQHF.

This clone showed up just a few times. The chain employs TRBV27 and TRBJ2-7; maybe TRBD2 (5 bases). CDR1 and CDR2 from the germline V gene are MNHEY and SMNVEV (reference sequence). The CDR3 covers 14 residues. The V and J ends lost 5 bases and 3 bases respectively, with 14 bases between them. CDR3 in DNA: TGTGCCAGCAGTGTCACTCAGGCGGGCTACGAGCAGTACTTC. It encodes CASSVTQAGYEQYF.

The chain is built from TRBV30 and TRBJ2-7, with D unresolved. The CDR3 length is 12 residues. Germline V gives CDR1 GTSNPN, CDR2 SVGIG (reference sequence). V lost 4 bases, J lost 3 bases, and 10 bases lay in between. The DNA for the CDR3 is TGTGCCTGGAACCAGGCAGGCTACGAGCAGTACTTC. Residues: CAWNQAGYEQYF. Variable domain in full (rest from reference TRBV30 and TRBJ2-7): SQTIHQWPATLVQPVGSPLSLECTVEGTSNPNLYWYRQAAGRGLQLLFYSVGIGQISSEVPQNLSASRPQDRQFILSSKKLLLSDSGFYLCAWNQAGYEQYFGPGTRLTVT.

The rearrangement uses TRBV18 and TRBJ1-1, with D hard to call. This CDR3 is 14 amino acids long. The germline gives CDR1 KGHSH, CDR2 LQKENI. With 9 bases removed from V and 0 bases from J, the gap between germline ends came to 14 bases. The CDR3, as DNA: TGTGCCAGTCGGAGGCCGCTGATGAACACTGAAGCTTTCTTT. It translates to CASRRPLMNTEAFF.

This chain connects TRBV2 to TRBJ2-5, with 7 bases that match TRBD1. Germline assignment: CDR1 SNHLY and CDR2 FYNNEI. This CDR3 is built from 12 residues. The trim removed 8 bases at V and 3 bases at J, leaving 3 bases unmatched. The DNA of the CDR3 is TGTGCCAGCCAAGGACAGGAAGAGACCCAGTACTTC. As protein: CASQGQEETQYF.

The CDR3 bases are TGCGCCAGCAGCGGGGGATCGGGACTAGGCTCAGATACGCAGTATTTT. It encodes CASSGGSGLGSDTQYF. The V gene is TRBV5-1, the J gene TRBJ2-3; TRBD2 matches at 8 bases. CDR1 and CDR2 (germline): SGHRS, YFSETQ. The CDR3 loop spans 16 amino acids. V was pared by 4 bases and J by 4 bases, with 11 bases of the junction left unmatched.

The chain carries TRBV28 and TRBJ1-2; TRBD1 might be the D (5 bases). Trimming pared 6 bases from V and 4 bases from J, leaving 9 bases between. Germline V lookup: CDR1 MDHEN, CDR2 SYDVKM. This CDR3 is 12 amino acids long. The CDR3 sequence is CASRRQGYGYTF. The CDR3 coding sequence is TGTGCCAGCAGGCGGCAGGGCTATGGCTACACCTTC.

The V and J genes are TRBV2 and TRBJ2-7; D is uncertain. The germline V gene has CDR1 SNHLY and CDR2 FYNNEI. V was shortened by 3 bases and J by 4 bases, with 10 bases between the two germline ends. This CDR3 region has 13 residues. For the CDR3, the DNA is TGTGCCAGCAGTGATCCCCCCCGTTACGAGCAGTACTTC. It specifies CASSDPPRYEQYF. Full variable domain (rest looked up from reference TRBV2 and TRBJ2-7): EPEVTQTPSHQVTQMGQEVILRCVPISNHLYFYWYRQILGQKVEFLVSFYNNEISEKSEIFDDQFSVERPDGSNFTLKIRSTKLEDSAMYFCASSDPPRYEQYFGPGTRLTVT.

This clone was seen a few times. The chain links TRBV7-3 to TRBJ1-1; 8 positions match TRBD1. There are 13 residues in the CDR3. Trimming took 6 bases from V and 7 from J; bases not matched to a gene: 7. Germline lookup yields CDR1 SGHTA and CDR2 FQGTGA. The CDR3 spells CASRRPGQGEAFF. Written as DNA, the CDR3 is TGTGCCAGCAGGCGACCCGGACAGGGTGAAGCTTTCTTT.

This chain uses TRBV4-2 with TRBJ2-5, with D possibly TRBD2 on 5 matching bases. The CDR3 spans 15 residues. Trimming pared 0 bases from V and 5 bases from J, leaving 13 bases between. Germline CDR1 is LGHNA and CDR2 is YNFKEQ. The CDR3 region is CASSQERTGPETQYF. The CDR3, as DNA: TGTGCCAGCAGCCAAGAAAGGACTGGCCCGGAGACCCAGTACTTC.